One sample yielded the 24 T cell receptor beta chains listed below, sequenced in a study of stem cell transplantation in POMP-related autoinflammatory disease (dated by TCRdb to the early 2020s). Receptors were amplified or captured by the immunoSEQ multiplex PCR assay. The table was pulled from immuneACCESS by TCRdb, which kept in-frame rearrangements only. Such tables lose some clones; where checked, under half of the loss comes from unresolved V genes, and the rest has no known cause. This sample has 5,000 or so clones in its table, and 92% of those were observed once. Of the sample, around 2.5% is held by the ten largest clones. This specimen's time point label, interpreted: after hematopoietic stem cell transplant. The material was CD8+ T cells from PBMCs, obtained after stem cell transplantation. The receptors shown here come from a human patient with POMP-related autoinflammation and immune dysregulation (PRAID). Post transplant, some T cells may arise from the graft donor.

The chain uses TRBV4-2 and TRBJ2-1, with 9 bases lining up with TRBD2. V was pared by 3 bases and J by 5 bases, with 8 bases of the junction left unmatched. The CDR3 sequence is 16 residues long. Germline CDR1 LGHNA, CDR2 YNFKEQ. The CDR3 DNA follows: TGTGCCAGCAGCCACCATAGCGGGAGTGTCGACAATGAGCAGTTCTTC. As protein: CASSHHSGSVDNEQFF.

V gene TRBV24-1 combines with J gene TRBJ2-1; D perhaps matches TRBD2 (6 bases). The length of the CDR3 is 15 residues. V lost 0 bases, J lost 6 bases, and 11 bases lay in between. From germline, CDR1 is KGHDR and CDR2 SFDVKD. The CDR3: CATSDLGDLINEQFF. The CDR3 bases are TGTGCCACCAGTGATTTGGGGGACTTGATCAATGAGCAGTTCTTC.

The chain is built from TRBV24-1 and TRBJ2-7; D gene unclear. The CDR3 sequence is 14 residues long. The germline V and J ends were trimmed by 1 base and 4 bases, with 10 bases remaining between them. CDR1 is KGHDR, CDR2 SFDVKD, per germline. The CDR3 sequence is CATSDFSVPYEQYF. CDR3 DNA sequence: TGTGCCACCAGTGATTTCTCCGTCCCTTACGAGCAGTACTTC.

The chain joins TRBV21-1 to TRBJ1-5; the table names TRBD1, a call not compared with the DNA. TRBV21-1 is marked as a pseudogene. The CDR3 loop spans 16 amino acids. CDR3 bases: TGTGCCAGCAGCAAGAGCAAGGACAGGGGTTATCAGCCCCAGCATTTT. This translates into CASSKSKDRGYQPQHF.

The chain recombines TRBV30 with TRBJ1-2; unclear D gene. The CDR3 covers 12 residues. V was trimmed by 5 bases and J by 2 bases, leaving 9 bases between them. Per germline, CDR1 GTSNPN and CDR2 SVGIG (reference sequence). In DNA, the CDR3 is TGTGCCTGGGAGGACGGGAACTATGGCTACACCTTC. Protein: CAWEDGNYGYTF. The full variable domain, its missing parts supplied by reference TRBV30 and TRBJ1-2, is SQTIHQWPATLVQPVGSPLSLECTVEGTSNPNLYWYRQAAGRGLQLLFYSVGIGQISSEVPQNLSASRPQDRQFILSSKKLLLSDSGFYLCAWEDGNYGYTFGSGTRLTVV.

The chain joins TRBV5-5 to TRBJ1-5; D might be TRBD1 (6 bases). The V gene lost 0 bases and the J gene lost 4 bases, with 11 bases spanning the gap. The germline gives CDR1 SGHKS, CDR2 YYEKEE (reference sequence). This CDR3 has 15 residues. The CDR3 here is CASSLVDQGNQPQHF. CDR3 nucleotide sequence: TGTGCCAGCAGCTTGGTTGATCAGGGGAATCAGCCCCAGCATTTT. The full variable domain, in which reference TRBV5-5 and TRBJ1-5 provide the parts outside the CDR3, is DAGVTQSPTHLIKTRGQQVTLRCSPISGHKSVSWYQQVLGQGPQFIFQYYEKEERGRGNFPDRFSARQFPNYSSELNVNALLLGDSALYLCASSLVDQGNQPQHFGDGTRLSIL.

V is TRBV25-1 and J is TRBJ1-5, with D possibly TRBD1 on 6 matching bases. V was trimmed by 6 bases and J by 1 base, leaving 7 bases between them. This CDR3 is 13 amino acids long. Germline loops: CDR1 MGHDK, CDR2 SYGVNS. The CDR3 DNA is TGTGCCAGCAGCCAGGGGAGCAATCAGCCCCAGCATTTT. Translation: CASSQGSNQPQHF.

V gene TRBV10-1 combines with J gene TRBJ2-1; 7 bases are a match to TRBD2. The CDR3 has 15 residues. The trim removed 3 bases at V and 4 bases at J, leaving 6 bases unmatched. The germline V gene encodes CDR1 WNHNN and CDR2 SYGVQD (reference sequence). The CDR3: CASSEERDLYNEQFF. CDR3 nucleotides: TGCGCCAGCAGTGAAGAGCGGGACCTATACAATGAGCAGTTCTTC.

The chain carries TRBV6-1 and TRBJ1-1; TRBD1 matches at 7 bases. V was pared by 4 bases and J by 0 bases, with 8 bases of the junction left unmatched. CDR3 length: 16 residues. Per the germline V gene, CDR1 is MNHNS and CDR2 is SASEGT. CDR3 sequence reads: CASSAPYRGMNTEAFF. CDR3 nucleotide sequence: TGTGCCAGCAGTGCTCCTTACAGGGGAATGAACACTGAAGCTTTCTTT.

The gene calls are TRBV19 and TRBJ2-1; 8 bases align to TRBD2. The CDR3 has 17 residues. V trimming: 3 bases; J trimming: 8 bases; junction bases outside the gene matches: 15. Germline lookup yields CDR1 LNHDA and CDR2 SQIVND (reference sequence). CDR3 loop: CASSISSGAVYDDEQFF. CDR3 sequence (DNA): TGTGCCAGTAGTATTAGTAGCGGGGCCGTCTACGACGATGAGCAGTTCTTC.

The rearrangement uses TRBV7-3 and TRBJ2-1; maybe TRBD1 (5 bases). Germline V gene sequence: CDR1 SGHTA, CDR2 FQGTGA. The V end was cut by 2 bases, the J end by 1 base, with 18 bases between. The CDR3 sequence is 18 residues long. The CDR3 DNA is TGTGCCAGCAGCTTAGTCGGTGGGGCCCAAGGTTCCTACAATGAGCAGTTCTTC. It specifies CASSLVGGAQGSYNEQFF.

The chain couples TRBV7-8 to TRBJ2-1, with TRBD2 matching over 7 bases. CDR3 length: 15 amino acids. CDR1 is SGHVS and CDR2 is FQNEAQ in the germline V gene. With V trimmed by 1 base and J by 3 bases, 3 bases remained unmatched. The CDR3 here is CASSLGLADYNEQFF. The CDR3 DNA sequence: TGTGCCAGCAGCTTAGGGCTAGCGGACTACAATGAGCAGTTCTTC.

Comment on this clone: Sequence at one end of the junction differs from germline and may be a read error. The same CDR3 arises from other DNA sequences in this sample as well. The chain combines TRBV7-6 with TRBJ2-7; D remains ambiguous. Germline V lookup: CDR1 SGHVS, CDR2 FNYEAQ. The CDR3 is 15 amino acids. As DNA, the CDR3 is TGTGCCAGCAGCTTAGAAGCAGCAACCTTCTACGAGCAGTATTTC. It specifies CASSLEAATFYEQYF.

The V and J genes are TRBV7-3 and TRBJ2-7, with 9 bases lining up with TRBD1. Trimming removed 1 base from V and 3 bases from J; junction bases left unmatched: 10. The CDR3 totals 17 residues. Germline CDR1 SGHTA, CDR2 FQGTGA. CDR3 sequence (DNA): TGTGCCAGCAGCTTAAATCCCCCGACAGGGGGTGACTACGAGCAGTACTTC. As protein: CASSLNPPTGGDYEQYF.

The chain has TRBV7-2 and TRBJ2-1; 9 nucleotides match TRBD2. Trimming removed 10 bases from V and 8 bases from J; junction bases left unmatched: 12. The CDR3 is made up of 14 amino acids. Germline lookup yields CDR1 SGHTA and CDR2 FQGNSA. This chain's CDR3 is CAIWREGPDYEQFF. The DNA for the CDR3 is TGTGCCATCTGGCGGGAGGGCCCGGATTATGAGCAGTTCTTC.

This rearrangement joins TRBV7-9 to TRBJ2-2, with 9 bases aligning to TRBD1. The CDR3 contains 16 residues. V lost 10 bases and J lost 5; bases outside the gene matches: 14. CDR1 SEHNR and CDR2 FQNEAQ come from the germline V gene (reference sequence). The CDR3 bases are TGTGCCACCCCCCCCGGACAGGGGCCCGGTACCGGGGAGCTGTTTTTT. It translates to CATPPGQGPGTGELFF.

The chain is built from TRBV7-9 and TRBJ2-7; TRBD1 agrees at 7 bases. Trimming removed 5 bases from V and 2 bases from J; junction bases left unmatched: 6. There are 14 residues in the CDR3. The germline V gene has CDR1 SEHNR and CDR2 FQNEAQ (reference sequence). Here the CDR3 reads CASSGTGTAYEQYF. In DNA, the CDR3 is TGTGCCAGCAGCGGAACCGGGACAGCCTACGAGCAGTACTTC.

The CDR3 bases are TGCGCCAGCAGCCAAGAAGCAACCCCGTCTTCACCCCTCCACTTT. Translating gives CASSQEATPSSPLHF. The V call is TRBV4-1, the J call TRBJ1-6, with unresolved D. This CDR3 contains 15 residues. V was shortened by 0 bases and J by 9 bases, with 12 bases between the two germline ends. CDR1 and CDR2 (germline): MGHRA, YSYEKL.

The V and J genes are TRBV7-8 and TRBJ2-5; tentative D call: TRBD2 (5 bases). The ends were cut back, 5 bases at V and 2 bases at J, with 12 bases in the middle. This CDR3 comprises 14 residues. Germline V gives CDR1 SGHVS, CDR2 FQNEAQ. The CDR3 DNA sequence: TGTGCCAGCAGCCCGTGGGAGCGGCAAGAGACCCAGTACTTC. Residues: CASSPWERQETQYF.

In its sample, this clone was seen once. V gene TRBV7-9 combines with J gene TRBJ2-7; 10 bases map to TRBD1. This CDR3 region has 15 residues. Germline CDR1 is SEHNR and CDR2 is FQNEAQ (reference sequence). V lost 4 bases, J lost 9 bases, and 12 bases stayed unmatched. The CDR3 here is CASSSGQGNPTRQYF. The CDR3 DNA follows: TGTGCCAGCAGCTCGGGACAGGGGAATCCTACGAGGCAGTACTTC.

The V and J genes are TRBV24-1 and TRBJ2-1; D call uncertain. V lost 1 base and J 8 bases, leaving 11 bases between the germline ends. CDR1 and CDR2 (germline): KGHDR, SFDVKD. The CDR3 is 14 residues long. The CDR3 nucleotides read TGTGCCACCAGTGATTTAGGTAGCTTGGATGAGCAGTTCTTC. Residues: CATSDLGSLDEQFF.

The chain combines TRBV12-5 with TRBJ2-5; the match to TRBD2 covers 8 bases. V trimming: 4 bases; J trimming: 4 bases; junction bases outside the gene matches: 5. Germline V lookup: CDR1 LGHNT, CDR2 FRNRAP. CDR3 size: 14 residues. The CDR3 nucleotides read TGTGCTAGTGGTTCTACGGCGGGGGGAGAGACCCAGTACTTC. It yields the protein CASGSTAGGETQYF.

This chain links TRBV5-4 with TRBJ2-5; D not certain. The CDR3 sequence is 15 residues long. The V gene's germline CDR1 is SGHNT and CDR2 YYREEE (reference sequence). Deletions cut 4 bases from V and 0 bases from J, with 13 bases between. The CDR3 DNA is TGTGCCAGCAGCGCACGGACGGATTACCAAGAGACCCAGTACTTC. Translation: CASSARTDYQETQYF.

The J gene is TRBJ2-7, the V gene TRBV7-9; D uncertain. CDR3 size: 15 residues. CDR1 and CDR2 (germline): SEHNR, FQNEAQ (reference sequence). Trimming stripped 1 base from V and 1 base from J, with 11 bases between. The CDR3: CASSLVVGGSYEQYF. The CDR3 coding sequence is TGTGCCAGCAGCTTAGTTGTTGGCGGTTCCTACGAGCAGTACTTC. The full variable domain, completed using reference TRBV7-9 and TRBJ2-7, is DTGVSQNPRHKITKRGQNVTFRCDPISEHNRLYWYRQTLGQGPEFLTYFQNEAQLEKSRLLSDRFSAERPKGSFSTLEIQRTEQGDSAMYLCASSLVVGGSYEQYFGPGTRLTVT.